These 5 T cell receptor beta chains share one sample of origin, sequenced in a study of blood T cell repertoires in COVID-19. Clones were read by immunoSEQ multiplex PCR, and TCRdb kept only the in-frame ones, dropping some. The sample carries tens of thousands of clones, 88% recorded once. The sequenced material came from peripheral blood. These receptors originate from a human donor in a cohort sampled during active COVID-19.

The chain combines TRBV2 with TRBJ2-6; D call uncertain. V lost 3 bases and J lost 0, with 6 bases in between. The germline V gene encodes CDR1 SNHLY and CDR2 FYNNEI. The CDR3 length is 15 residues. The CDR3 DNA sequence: TGTGCCAGCAGTGATCAGGACTCTGGGGCCAACGTCCTGACTTTC. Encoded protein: CASSDQDSGANVLTF.

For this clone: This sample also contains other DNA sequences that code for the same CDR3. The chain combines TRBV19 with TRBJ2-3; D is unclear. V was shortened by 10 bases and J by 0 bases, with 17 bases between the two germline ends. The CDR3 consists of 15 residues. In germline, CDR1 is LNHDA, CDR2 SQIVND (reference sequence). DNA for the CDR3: TGTGCCACCCGAGGTACGGATATAAGCACAGATACGCAGTATTTT. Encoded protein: CATRGTDISTDTQYF.

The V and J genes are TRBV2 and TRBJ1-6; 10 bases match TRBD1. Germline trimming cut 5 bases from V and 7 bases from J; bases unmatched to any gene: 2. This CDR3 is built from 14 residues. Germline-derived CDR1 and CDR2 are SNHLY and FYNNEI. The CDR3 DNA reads TGTGCCAGCAGTAGGGACAGGGGAAATTCACCCCTCCACTTT. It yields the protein CASSRDRGNSPLHF.

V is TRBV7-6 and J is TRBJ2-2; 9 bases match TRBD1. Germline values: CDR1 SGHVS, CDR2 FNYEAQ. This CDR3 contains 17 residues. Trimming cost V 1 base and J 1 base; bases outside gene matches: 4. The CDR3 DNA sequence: TGTGCCAGCAGCTTAGTTTGGGGACAGGGGAACACCGGGGAGCTGTTTTTT. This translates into CASSLVWGQGNTGELFF.

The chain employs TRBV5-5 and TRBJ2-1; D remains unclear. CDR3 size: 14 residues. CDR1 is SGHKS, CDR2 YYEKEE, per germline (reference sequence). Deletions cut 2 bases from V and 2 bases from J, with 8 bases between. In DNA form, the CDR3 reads TGTGCCAGCAGCTTTACACGGGCCTACAATGAGCAGTTCTTC. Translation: CASSFTRAYNEQFF.